Listed here are 5 T cell receptor beta chains from one sample, sequenced in a study of spatial heterogeneity in lung cancer. Notes on the study in general: Mutation counts in tumors were tracked by counts of expanded intratumoral alpha and beta TCRs.

These receptors' antigens are unknown. The time point denotes: sample taken at primary tumor resection. TCRdb re-analysed the 5' RACE reads in MiXCR, keeping a single row per CDR3 protein. The table has 10,000 or so distinct CDR3 sequences, 7.5% to 10% seen once. The sample was lung tumor tissue, taken at surgery. Receptor source: a male donor with early-stage non-small cell lung cancer.

By share, this clonotype ranks as medium-sized. The rearrangement links TRBV10-3 to TRBJ2-7; TRBD2 is a possible D gene (6 bases). The germline CDR1 and CDR2 sequences are ENHRY and SYGVKD. Trimming left V 4 bases short and J 0 bases short, with 10 bases between. The CDR3 contains 14 residues. CDR3 region: CAISVGGDSYEQYF. In nucleotides, the CDR3 is TGTGCCATCAGTGTCGGCGGGGACTCCTACGAGCAGTACTTC.

This clonotype was counted at least ten times. The chain has TRBV6-5 and TRBJ2-3; 11 bases are shared with TRBD2. Germline CDR1 and CDR2: MNHEY and SVGAGI. This CDR3 spans 16 amino acids. V lost 6 bases, J lost 2 bases, and 7 bases stayed unmatched. In DNA, the CDR3 is TGTGCCAGCAGACTCACGGGACTAGCGGCCACAGATACGCAGTATTTT. Translation gives CASRLTGLAATDTQYF.

The rearrangement links TRBV5-1 to TRBJ2-1; D gene uncertain. V lost 7 bases and J 8 bases, leaving 13 bases between the germline ends. Germline CDR1 SGHRS, CDR2 YFSETQ. This CDR3 has 12 amino acids. CDR3 DNA: TGCGCCAGCTGGTCATTCCAAGATGAGCAGTTCTTC. Translating gives CASWSFQDEQFF.

This sequence joins TRBV5-6 and TRBJ1-2; no definite D call. The CDR3 runs 12 residues. V was shortened by 4 bases and J by 1 base, with 5 bases between the two germline ends. The V gene's germline CDR1 is SGHDT and CDR2 YYEEEE. In nucleotides, the CDR3 is TGTGCCAGCAGCCGCCATAACTATGGCTACACCTTC. This codes for CASSRHNYGYTF.

This chain uses TRBV10-3 with TRBJ2-5; TRBD2 agrees at 7 bases. Germline V gene data show CDR1 as ENHRY and CDR2 as SYGVKD. CDR3 length: 16 amino acids. Unmatched junction bases numbered 9, after V lost 4 bases and J lost 1 base. CDR3 protein: CAISGLPSGGQETQYF. CDR3 in DNA: TGTGCCATCAGTGGACTCCCATCGGGGGGCCAAGAGACCCAGTACTTC.